The clone carrying this T cell receptor beta chain came up a few times. The data belong to a study of identical twins. TCRdb independently ran MiXCR on the 5' RACE reads; one entry per CDR3 protein. The sample records 1,800,000 or so distinct CDR3 sequences, about 32% being singletons. From germline, CDR1 is SQVTM and CDR2 ANQGSEA. V lost 3 bases and J 3 bases, leaving 18 bases between the germline ends. The CDR3 totals 15 residues. The chain has TRBV29-1 and TRBJ2-7; D is perhaps TRBD1 (7 bases). This TCR came from a newborn girl in good health. Sequenced: cord blood. CDR3 bases: TGCAGCGTTGAGGGTCGGCCAGGGGGGATCTACGAGCAGTACTTC. Protein sequence: CSVEGRPGGIYEQYF.